This T cell receptor beta chain was recovered during a study of blood T cells in healthy people across ages. Study-level points and caveats: Leaving the PBMCs unsorted stopped any conclusive comparison of naive versus antigen-experienced cells.

Trimming shortened V by 4 bases and J by 5 bases, and 17 bases separated the two germline ends. Per germline, CDR1 MNHNY and CDR2 SVGAGI (reference sequence). CDR3 length: 15 amino acids. Primers used in a second PCR of roughly 6 to 12 cycles were a sample-barcoded 5' primer and a J-beta primer mix. MiXCR, applied by TCRdb to the 5' RACE reads, yields one record per CDR3 protein. The data hold some 1,000,000 distinct CDR3 sequences, with almost 25% observed a single time. The amount of total RNA extracted per sample was at least 5.5 micrograms. On this clonotype: Its target is not known.

A further study also used this sample, focusing on T cells of mothers and their children. This second report adds: Samples came from three healthy Caucasian mothers and their six children. Sequencing got over 9 million TCR beta CDR3 reads from each mother and roughly 2.7 million from each child.

The sequencing input was blood. The chain joins TRBV6-6 to TRBJ2-5, with D possibly being TRBD2 (6 bases). The sequence was obtained from a girl aged 2 to 10 in good health. The CDR3 nucleotides are TGTGCCAGCAGTTCCTATCGGGGGAGCGGCGAGACCCAGTACTTC. Translating it yields CASSSYRGSGETQYF.